Listed here are 7 T cell receptor beta chains from one sample, sequenced in a study of Tregs in tolerant kidney transplant recipients (dated by TCRdb to 2018 to 2020). Libraries were prepared through the immunoSEQ multiplex PCR assay. This immuneACCESS table, as held by TCRdb, lists in-frame sequences with V and J called but not all clones. Of the missing ones, under half trace to an unresolved V gene in checked studies; the others have no known cause. The sample records about 240,000 clones, approximately 83% of which are singletons. The ten largest clones represent over 0.5% of the sample. The specimen was CD4+ T cells from blood. These receptor sequences come from a human donor in good health.

The gene calls are TRBV4-2 and TRBJ2-1; 8 bases align to TRBD2. CDR3 size: 16 residues. Germline CDR1 LGHNA, CDR2 YNFKEQ. Trimming removed 1 base from V and 7 bases from J; junction bases left unmatched: 9. The CDR3 nucleotides are TGTGCCAGCAGCCAAGCAGGACTAGCCCCAACGAATGAGCAGTTCTTC. Translation: CASSQAGLAPTNEQFF.

The chain employs TRBV29-1 and TRBJ2-1; no definite D call. The CDR3 has 14 amino acids. V lost 0 bases to trimming and J lost 6 bases, with 12 bases between them. Germline CDR1 is SQVTM and CDR2 is ANQGSEA. CDR3 loop: CSVEDPLRGNEQFF. In nucleotides, the CDR3 is TGCAGCGTTGAAGATCCCCTTCGAGGCAATGAGCAGTTCTTC.

The chain carries TRBV27 and TRBJ1-2; possible D gene TRBD1, 6 bases. Germline assignment: CDR1 MNHEY and CDR2 SMNVEV (reference sequence). This CDR3 comprises 13 residues. Trimming shortened V by 5 bases and J by 4 bases, and 11 bases separated the two germline ends. CDR3 residues: CASSPQGPYGYTF. As DNA, the CDR3 is TGTGCCAGCAGTCCACAGGGCCCCTATGGCTACACCTTC.

In this sample, this clone turned up a few times. The genes are TRBV6-4 and TRBJ1-5; D unresolved. The CDR3 runs 14 residues. The germline V gene has CDR1 MRHNA and CDR2 SNTAGT. V was shortened by 0 bases and J by 5 bases, with 8 bases between the two germline ends. DNA for the CDR3: TGTGCCAGCAGTGACTCGACAACGGATCAGCCCCAGCATTTT. Its translation is CASSDSTTDQPQHF.

This chain uses TRBV18 with TRBJ1-1; a weak D match, TRBD1 (6 bases). V lost 3 bases and J 0 bases, leaving 11 bases between the germline ends. This CDR3 spans 15 amino acids. Germline CDR1 reads KGHSH; CDR2 reads LQKENI. Written as DNA, the CDR3 is TGTGCCAGCTCACCGGGGGCCCGGCTGAACACTGAAGCTTTCTTT. It specifies CASSPGARLNTEAFF.

This sequence joins TRBV11-2 and TRBJ2-3; D ambiguous. The V end lost 0 bases, the J end lost 1 base, and 5 bases lay between the germline ends. The germline V gene has CDR1 SGHAT and CDR2 FQNNGV. The CDR3 is 14 amino acids. CDR3 nucleotide sequence: TGTGCCAGCAGCTTAGATGGAGGCACAGATACGCAGTATTTT. Translating gives CASSLDGGTDTQYF.

The chain combines TRBV20-1 with TRBJ1-2; no reliable D call. There are 10 residues in the CDR3. Germline CDR1 reads DFQATT; CDR2 reads SNEGSKA (reference sequence). CDR3 protein: CSNQGSGYTF. CDR3 in DNA: TGCAGCAACCAAGGGAGTGGCTACACCTTC.